Presented here are 4 T cell receptor beta chains from one specimen sequenced in a study of blood T cell repertoires in COVID-19. Assay: immunoSEQ multiplex PCR; the TCRdb copy retains only in-frame clones and omits some. Of some 220,000 clones detected, over 75% appear once; the ten largest clones hold roughly 5%. The sample comprised peripheral blood. These TCRs come from a man aged 50 to 59 with COVID-19, enrolled during active disease.

This clone turned up a few times. The sample carries other DNA sequences with the same CDR3. The chain joins TRBV30 to TRBJ2-7; the D is unclear. This CDR3 has 11 residues. The germline gives CDR1 GTSNPN, CDR2 SVGIG (reference sequence). V lost 2 bases and J lost 2, with 4 bases in between. The CDR3 reads CAWSQTYEQYF. CDR3 sequence (DNA): TGTGCCTGGAGTCAAACCTACGAGCAGTACTTC.

This clone was counted many times. The chain combines TRBV10-3 with TRBJ2-7; 7 nucleotides align to TRBD2. Germline CDR1 reads ENHRY; CDR2 reads SYGVKD. The CDR3 loop spans 14 amino acids. After removal of 7 bases from V and 0 bases from J, the junction contained 6 bases not matched to a gene. CDR3 coding DNA: TGTGCCATCATGCCCGGGGGGAACTCCTACGAGCAGTACTTC. Protein product: CAIMPGGNSYEQYF.

The chain combines TRBV5-1 with TRBJ1-5; TRBD1 agrees at 9 bases. The germline gives CDR1 SGHRS, CDR2 YFSETQ. The length of the CDR3 is 14 residues. Germline trimming cut 4 bases from V and 7 bases from J; bases unmatched to any gene: 6. CDR3 sequence reads: CASSVGQGEQPQHF. CDR3 DNA sequence: TGCGCCAGCAGCGTGGGACAGGGAGAGCAGCCCCAGCATTTT.

The rearrangement joins TRBV20-1 to TRBJ1-1; TRBD1 might be the D (6 bases). V lost 5 bases and J 8 bases, leaving 9 bases between the germline ends. This CDR3 comprises 10 residues. The germline gives CDR1 DFQATT, CDR2 SNEGSKA (reference sequence). The CDR3 sequence is CSAEDREAFF. The DNA of the CDR3 is TGCAGTGCTGAGGACAGAGAAGCTTTCTTT.